A selection of T cell receptor beta chains follows, all from one sample in a study of post-analysis software for immune sequencing data. MiXCR, applied by TCRdb to the PCR reads, yields one record per CDR3 protein. Found here are a few hundred thousand distinct CDR3 sequences, around a third of them singletons; the top ten hold 13%. Material for sequencing was blood. The receptor source for this set is a girl aged 10 to 17 with multiple sclerosis. Each CDR3 is given with its conserved first and last residue. The order of the fields is V gene, clone size, J gene, D gene, CDR3 DNA, CDR3 protein. The D gene is left open where the match is weak. Expanded clones get a size class; other rows say once, few or many, or leave the size out.

V: TRBV2
size: few
J: TRBJ1-1
D: .
DNA: TGTGCCAGCAGTGAAGGACAGGCTGAAGCTTTCTTT
CDR3: CASSEGQAEAFF

V: TRBV12-3/TRBV12-4
size: .
J: TRBJ1-4
D: TRBD1
DNA: TGTGCCAGCAGTGGGACGGGACAGGGTGATGAAAAACTGTTTTTT
CDR3: CASSGTGQGDEKLFF

V: TRBV5-6
size: .
J: TRBJ1-2
D: TRBD1
DNA: TGTGCCAGCAGCCCTACCCCTAACCCGGGACAGGGAGCGGGCTACACCTTC
CDR3: CASSPTPNPGQGAGYTF

V: TRBV7-9
size: few
J: TRBJ2-3
D: .
DNA: TGTGCCAGCAGACGGGACGTGGGGACAGATACGCAGTATTTT
CDR3: CASRRDVGTDTQYF

V: TRBV20-1
size: few
J: TRBJ1-2
D: .
DNA: TGCAGTGCAAGCCGGGGGGGCGCGGGCTACACCTTC
CDR3: CSASRGGAGYTF

V: TRBV7-2
size: .
J: TRBJ2-7
D: .
DNA: TGTGCCAGCAGCTTGGGGCTCCCCCCCTACGAGCAGTACTTC
CDR3: CASSLGLPPYEQYF

V: TRBV4-1
size: .
J: TRBJ2-3
D: .
DNA: TGCGCCAGCAGCCAAGCGACTAGAGAATGGGGTACGCAGTATTTT
CDR3: CASSQATREWGTQYF

V: TRBV7-9
size: .
J: TRBJ1-5
D: .
DNA: TGTGCCAGCAGCTTAGGTGGCGACTATCAGCCCCAGCATTTT
CDR3: CASSLGGDYQPQHF

V: TRBV4-1
size: .
J: TRBJ2-1
D: .
DNA: TGCGCCAGCAGCCAGTATACAGGTGTCAAGCAGTTCTTC
CDR3: CASSQYTGVKQFF

V: TRBV12-3/TRBV12-4
size: few
J: TRBJ2-1
D: .
DNA: TGTGCCAGCAGTTCCGCCAGGGGATACTACAATGAGCAGTTCTTC
CDR3: CASSSARGYYNEQFF

V: TRBV20-1
size: once
J: TRBJ2-1
D: TRBD2
DNA: TGCAGTGCTAGTGACCCTGGGACTAGCGCCAGCTCCTACAATGAGCAGTTCTTC
CDR3: CSASDPGTSASSYNEQFF

V: TRBV6-1
size: .
J: TRBJ1-2
D: TRBD1
DNA: TGTGCCAGCAGCCTGGGACAGATAACCCGTGGCTACACCTTC
CDR3: CASSLGQITRGYTF

V: TRBV29-1
size: few
J: TRBJ2-7
D: TRBD2
DNA: TGCAGCGTGACCCGGACTAGCGGTCCCTCGGACGAGCAGTACTTC
CDR3: CSVTRTSGPSDEQYF

V: TRBV12-3/TRBV12-4
size: many
J: TRBJ2-5
D: .
DNA: TGTGCCAGCAGTCCGACGGTCCAAGAGACCCAGTACTTC
CDR3: CASSPTVQETQYF

V: TRBV29-1
size: .
J: TRBJ2-7
D: TRBD2
DNA: TGCAGCATAGAGCGGGGCACCTACGAGCAGTACTTC
CDR3: CSIERGTYEQYF

V: TRBV12-5
size: .
J: TRBJ2-1
D: .
DNA: TGTGCTAGTGGTAGTGGGAACTACAATGAGCAGTTCTTC
CDR3: CASGSGNYNEQFF

V: TRBV29-1
size: .
J: TRBJ2-7
D: .
DNA: TGCAGCGTGGGGGCGACCTACGGTGCCTACGAGCAGTACTTC
CDR3: CSVGATYGAYEQYF

V: TRBV5-1
size: .
J: TRBJ2-7
D: TRBD1
DNA: TGCGCCGGCAGCTCTGGGGACAGGGACTACGAGCAGTACTTC
CDR3: CAGSSGDRDYEQYF

V: TRBV6-1
size: .
J: TRBJ2-1
D: .
DNA: TGTGCCAGCAGTGCCGGACAGTCATACTCCTACAATGAGCAGTTCTTC
CDR3: CASSAGQSYSYNEQFF

V: TRBV6-6
size: .
J: TRBJ2-3
D: .
DNA: TGTGCCAGCAGTTACTCGACGCTCACAGATACGCAGTATTTT
CDR3: CASSYSTLTDTQYF

V: TRBV7-2
size: .
J: TRBJ2-7
D: .
DNA: TGTGCCAGCAGCGGGCGGGGTCAATCCTACAATGAGCAGTACTTC
CDR3: CASSGRGQSYNEQYF

V: TRBV28
size: few
J: TRBJ2-3
D: TRBD1
DNA: TGTGCCAGCAGTTCAACGGACAGGGTGGCAGATACGCAGTATTTT
CDR3: CASSSTDRVADTQYF

V: TRBV5-1
size: .
J: TRBJ1-2
D: TRBD1
DNA: TGCGCCAGCAGCTTCCAGGGACAGGGAAATGGCTACACCTTC
CDR3: CASSFQGQGNGYTF

V: TRBV7-3
size: few
J: TRBJ2-6
D: TRBD1
DNA: TGTGCCAGCAGCTCTTCAGGGGGTTATGGCTCTGGGGCCAACGTCCTGACTTTC
CDR3: CASSSSGGYGSGANVLTF

V: TRBV12-5
size: few
J: TRBJ2-1
D: TRBD2
DNA: TGTGCTAGTGGTTTGGACCCGGGCGGGGGGGCCGTTTACTCCTACAATGAGCAGTTCTTC
CDR3: CASGLDPGGGAVYSYNEQFF

V: TRBV7-2
size: few
J: TRBJ2-7
D: TRBD1
DNA: TGTGCCAGCAGCTATGGACAGGGCGGAACCGAGCAGTACTTC
CDR3: CASSYGQGGTEQYF

V: TRBV20-1
size: .
J: TRBJ2-4
D: .
DNA: TGCAGTGCTAGGAGGGAGTTCTCGGACATTCAGTACTTC
CDR3: CSARREFSDIQYF

V: TRBV9
size: .
J: TRBJ2-1
D: .
DNA: TGTGCCAGCAGCGTGGCTTCGGAGGGATACAATGAGCAGTTCTTC
CDR3: CASSVASEGYNEQFF

V: TRBV11-2
size: .
J: TRBJ2-7
D: .
DNA: TGTGCCAGCAGCTTAGTGGAGGGAAACGAGCAGTACTTC
CDR3: CASSLVEGNEQYF

V: TRBV29-1
size: few
J: TRBJ2-1
D: TRBD2
DNA: TGCAGCAACACCCTTCGACTAGCGGGACAACACAATGAGCAGTTCTTC
CDR3: CSNTLRLAGQHNEQFF

V: TRBV7-3
size: .
J: TRBJ2-1
D: TRBD2
DNA: TGTACCAGCAGCTTATGGGGGGGGGTTGGATCCTACAATGAGCAGTTCTTC
CDR3: CTSSLWGGVGSYNEQFF

V: TRBV5-5
size: .
J: TRBJ1-6
D: .
DNA: TGTGCCAGCAGCTTGGAGGGCTGGGGGGCGCCCCCTAATTCACCCCTCCACTTT
CDR3: CASSLEGWGAPPNSPLHF

V: TRBV7-2
size: few
J: TRBJ2-7
D: TRBD2
DNA: TGTGCCAGCAGCTTCCGACTAGCGGGGGACTACGAGCAGTACTTC
CDR3: CASSFRLAGDYEQYF

V: TRBV20-1
size: .
J: TRBJ2-1
D: TRBD2
DNA: TGCAGTGCTCATCCGGGGACTAGCGGGGACAATGAGCAGTTCTTC
CDR3: CSAHPGTSGDNEQFF

V: TRBV12-3/TRBV12-4
size: .
J: TRBJ2-7
D: TRBD1
DNA: TGTGCCAGCAGTGGGACAGGGACCTCCTACGAGCAGTACTTC
CDR3: CASSGTGTSYEQYF

V: TRBV6-2/TRBV6-3
size: .
J: TRBJ2-2
D: .
DNA: TGTGCCAGCAGCTTACAGGGAGTCGCCGGGGAGCTGTTTTTT
CDR3: CASSLQGVAGELFF

V: TRBV12-3/TRBV12-4
size: few
J: TRBJ2-1
D: TRBD2
DNA: TGTGCCAGCAGTTGGGGACTAAGCGGTTTGGATGAGCAGTTCTTC
CDR3: CASSWGLSGLDEQFF

V: TRBV5-6
size: few
J: TRBJ1-5
D: TRBD1
DNA: TGTGCCAGCAGCCGGGACAGGGGTCGAGGGAATCAGCCCCAGCATTTT
CDR3: CASSRDRGRGNQPQHF

V: TRBV5-1
size: .
J: TRBJ2-7
D: .
DNA: TGCGCCAGCAGCTTGGGAAGAGATACCTACGAGCAGTACTTC
CDR3: CASSLGRDTYEQYF

V: TRBV10-3
size: few
J: TRBJ1-1
D: TRBD1
DNA: TGTGCCATCAGTGAGTCCGCAGGGGGGATGAACACTGAAGCTTTCTTT
CDR3: CAISESAGGMNTEAFF

V: TRBV29-1
size: .
J: TRBJ2-7
D: .
DNA: TGCAGCGTCCCGGGACTGGGGGAAGAGCAGTACTTC
CDR3: CSVPGLGEEQYF

V: TRBV4-1
size: many
J: TRBJ2-1
D: .
DNA: TGCGCCAGCAGCCATCTTGGGGGTAATGAGCAGTTCTTC
CDR3: CASSHLGGNEQFF

V: TRBV2
size: .
J: TRBJ2-3
D: TRBD2
DNA: TGTGCCAGCAGAGACGTTAGCGGGGGCACAGATACGCAGTATTTT
CDR3: CASRDVSGGTDTQYF

V: TRBV2
size: .
J: TRBJ2-3
D: TRBD2
DNA: TGTGCCAGCAGCCGTAGCGGGGGGGCGTCAGATACGCAGTATTTT
CDR3: CASSRSGGASDTQYF

V: TRBV27
size: once
J: TRBJ1-1
D: .
DNA: TGTGCCAGCAACCAAAGGGGGGCAGCCACTGAAGCTTTCTTT
CDR3: CASNQRGAATEAFF

V: TRBV30
size: .
J: TRBJ1-2
D: .
DNA: TGTGCCTGGAGTGTAGAGGGAGATTATGGCTACACCTTC
CDR3: CAWSVEGDYGYTF

V: TRBV5-1
size: few
J: TRBJ2-7
D: .
DNA: TGCGCCAGCAGCTTGCCCTACGGCGAGCAGTACTTC
CDR3: CASSLPYGEQYF

V: TRBV3-1
size: .
J: TRBJ1-6
D: .
DNA: TGTGCCAGCAGCCAACTCAATCAGGGAGGAAATTCACCCCTCCACTTT
CDR3: CASSQLNQGGNSPLHF

V: TRBV7-2
size: .
J: TRBJ1-2
D: TRBD1
DNA: TGTGCCAGCAGCTTCGCGGGGACAGGGGGCGATTCCGATGGCTACACCTTC
CDR3: CASSFAGTGGDSDGYTF

V: TRBV5-1
size: few
J: TRBJ2-3
D: .
DNA: TGCGCCAGCAGCTTGGGAGGGGGATTCGCAGATACGCAGTATTTT
CDR3: CASSLGGGFADTQYF

V: TRBV28
size: .
J: TRBJ1-2
D: TRBD1
DNA: TGTGCCAGCAGTACCCTTGGGACAGGCCCCTGGGGCTACACCTTC
CDR3: CASSTLGTGPWGYTF

V: TRBV29-1
size: .
J: TRBJ2-5
D: TRBD2
DNA: TGCAGCGGGGGACTAGCGGGGGGCCGTGGGACCCAGTACTTC
CDR3: CSGGLAGGRGTQYF

V: TRBV7-9
size: .
J: TRBJ2-3
D: .
DNA: TGTGCCAGCAGCCCCACCCCCGGGCGGACTAGCACAGATACGCAGTATTTT
CDR3: CASSPTPGRTSTDTQYF

V: TRBV9
size: .
J: TRBJ1-6
D: TRBD1
DNA: TGTGCCAGCAGCGCCCAGGGGGGGGTTTCACCCCTCCACTTT
CDR3: CASSAQGGVSPLHF

V: TRBV2
size: .
J: TRBJ1-1
D: .
DNA: TGTGCCAGCAGACTAGACGGCGAAGCTTTCTTT
CDR3: CASRLDGEAFF

V: TRBV5-6
size: .
J: TRBJ2-5
D: .
DNA: TGTGCAACTAGGGAAGAGACCCAGTACTTC
CDR3: CATREETQYF

V: TRBV20-1
size: .
J: TRBJ2-7
D: .
DNA: TGCAGTGCTAAAGAGACTAGCTACGAGCAGTACTTC
CDR3: CSAKETSYEQYF

V: TRBV5-1
size: many
J: TRBJ2-7
D: .
DNA: TGCGCCAGCAGCTTGGGTCAGGGAGTTCACGAGCAGTACTTC
CDR3: CASSLGQGVHEQYF

V: TRBV7-2
size: .
J: TRBJ2-5
D: .
DNA: TGTGCCAGCAGTCAGACAAACCAAGAGACCCAGTACTTC
CDR3: CASSQTNQETQYF

V: TRBV20-1
size: many
J: TRBJ2-1
D: TRBD2
DNA: TGCAGTGCTACTAGCGGGGGGGCTAATGAGCAGTTCTTC
CDR3: CSATSGGANEQFF